The clone carrying this T cell receptor beta chain has a single count. What it binds is unknown. Assay: immunoSEQ multiplex PCR; the TCRdb copy retains only in-frame clones and omits some. Of about 45,000 clones listed, approximately 91% were seen once; the top ten hold around a fifth. The data belong to a study of OX40 agonist ivuxolimab in advanced cancers. About the study: Patients were treated with ivuxolimab, an agonistic anti-OX40 (CD134) antibody. Patients received ivuxolimab, an intravenous treatment, every 2 weeks at 0.01 to 10 mg/kg.

CDR1 and CDR2 from the germline V gene are SGHTA and FQGNSA. The CDR3 runs 14 residues. With V trimmed by 4 bases and J by 7 bases, 7 bases remained unmatched. General study findings and limits: The study observed clonal expansion of CD4+ and CD8+ blood T cells by week 6 at 0.1 to 3.0 mg/kg.

The source is an adult with an advanced solid tumor such as melanoma, head and neck, liver or kidney cancer. Sequencing was performed on CD4+ or CD8+ T cells sorted from blood, taken in a trial of the OX40 agonist ivuxolimab. The chain uses TRBV7-2 and TRBJ2-1; 7 bases match TRBD2. The DNA for the CDR3 is TGTGCCAGCAGCTACCTGGGGGGAGGGAATGAGCAGTTCTTC. This sequence encodes CASSYLGGGNEQFF.